The 32 T cell receptor beta chains presented below share a single source sample, sequenced in a study of T-cell reconstitution after alpha-beta-depleted transplantation in children (TCRdb year 2016). Library preparation used PCR. Data came from an Illumina HiSeq 2500. TCR library preparation used molecular barcoding, with unique molecular identifiers applied to normalize quantification of the TCRbeta repertoire. TCRdb reprocessed the public reads (quality trimming at Q25 with fastp, clone calling with MiXCR) and kept in-frame beta chains. Rows with a matching CDR3 protein are joined into one entry that keeps the most common DNA and genes. Recorded for this sample are about 100,000 distinct CDR3 sequences; around 6.1% of them occurred a single time. The ten largest clonotypes hold approximately 6.6% of the sample. The time point label here, explained by the study, means: day 60 (about 2 months) after transplantation. The treatment or condition tag for this specimen amounts to: allogeneic hematopoietic cell transplantation with graft depleted of TCRalphabeta T cells and CD19 B cells.

The sequencing used PBMCs, mostly from graft donor cells, collected 60 days after TCRalphabeta/CD19-depleted stem cell transplant. Receptors originate from a female patient aged 2-9 years who had a stem cell transplant for Fanconi anemia, so the T cells may come from the graft donor.

This clonotype was detected many times. The V call is TRBV5-1, the J call TRBJ2-1; 10 nucleotides line up with TRBD1. There are 20 residues in the CDR3. Germline V gene sequence: CDR1 SGHRS, CDR2 YFSETQ. The ends lost 0 bases at V and 4 bases at J; junction bases unmatched: 16. CDR3 coding DNA: TGCGCCAGCAGCTTGGACGTCGGGACAGGGGCCCCGACGAATTACAATGAGCAGTTCTTC. Encoded protein: CASSLDVGTGAPTNYNEQFF.

This clonotype was detected a few times. The V call is TRBV3-1, the J call TRBJ2-1, with 14 positions matching TRBD2. The ends lost 0 bases at V and 8 bases at J; junction bases unmatched: 12. The CDR3 extends over 19 amino acids. CDR1 and CDR2 from the germline V gene are LGHDT and YNNKEL (reference sequence). CDR3 nucleotides: TGTGCCAGCAGCCAAGATCAGAAGACTAGCGGGGGGGCCCCCCATGAGCAGTTCTTC. It is translated as CASSQDQKTSGGAPHEQFF.

This clonotype was detected many times. V and J are TRBV11-1 and TRBJ2-1, with 8 bases that match TRBD2. The V gene end was trimmed by 2 bases and the J gene end by 0 bases; junction bases not matched to a gene: 6. The CDR3 extends over 17 amino acids. CDR1 is SGHAT and CDR2 is FQDESV in the germline V gene (reference sequence). The CDR3 spells CASSLSVSGSSYNEQFF. The DNA of the CDR3 is TGTGCCAGCAGCTTATCAGTAAGCGGGAGCTCCTACAATGAGCAGTTCTTC.

The sample holds many counts of this clonotype. The V and J genes are TRBV6-1 and TRBJ2-2, with D tentatively TRBD1 (6 bases). V lost 6 bases and J 1 base, leaving 12 bases between the germline ends. Germline V gives CDR1 MNHNS, CDR2 SASEGT. The CDR3 has 15 residues. The chain's CDR3 is CASRLTGQNTGELFF. CDR3 DNA: TGTGCCAGCAGGCTAACGGGACAGAACACCGGGGAGCTGTTTTTT.

V is TRBV7-8 and J is TRBJ2-1; D is uncertain. V lost 4 bases and J lost 4, with 14 bases in between. The CDR3 covers 15 residues. CDR1 and CDR2 from the germline V gene are SGHVS and FQNEAQ. The CDR3 is CASSSGLVEYNEQFF. The DNA for the CDR3 is TGTGCCAGCAGCTCAGGATTAGTGGAGTACAATGAGCAGTTCTTC. Complete variable domain (other parts from reference TRBV7-8 and TRBJ2-1): GAGVSQSPRYKVAKRGQDVALRCDPISGHVSLFWYQQALGQGPEFLTYFQNEAQLDKSGLPSDRFFAERPEGSVSTLKIQRTQQEDSAVYLCASSSGLVEYNEQFFGPGTRLTVL.

In this sample, this clonotype turned up many times. This chain connects TRBV28 to TRBJ2-2; no reliable D call. The V gene's germline CDR1 is MDHEN and CDR2 SYDVKM. This CDR3 contains 17 residues. The V gene lost 3 bases and the J gene lost 5 bases, with 19 bases spanning the gap. The CDR3 loop is CASSFRDSIGATGELFF. DNA of the CDR3: TGTGCCAGCAGTTTCCGAGACTCCATAGGAGCTACCGGGGAGCTGTTTTTT.

The CDR3 protein is CASSLEGDRVIYGYTF. Written as DNA, the CDR3 is TGTGCCAGCAGCTTAGAGGGGGACAGGGTGATCTATGGCTACACCTTC. V gene TRBV7-8 combines with J gene TRBJ1-2; TRBD1 agrees at 9 bases. CDR1 and CDR2 (germline): SGHVS, FQNEAQ. This CDR3 region has 16 residues. The trim removed 1 base at V and 4 bases at J, leaving 7 bases unmatched.

This clonotype was observed at least ten times. The CDR3 is CASRGLAGGEQYF. CDR3 coding DNA: TGTGCCTCCCGGGGACTAGCGGGAGGCGAGCAGTACTTC. J is TRBJ2-7 and V is TRBV10-3; 15 bases line up with TRBD2. The CDR3 loop spans 13 amino acids. The V segment lost 11 bases and the J segment 6 bases; nucleotides outside the gene matches: 5. The germline gives CDR1 ENHRY, CDR2 SYGVKD.

In its sample, this clonotype was seen many times. This sequence joins TRBV12-3 or TRBV12-4 and TRBJ2-1; no reliable D call. The length of the CDR3 is 13 residues. Deletions cut 3 bases from V and 0 bases from J, with 3 bases between. CDR3 nucleotides: TGTGCCAGCAGTTTGAACTCCTACAATGAGCAGTTCTTC. Translated, it gives CASSLNSYNEQFF.

This clonotype was seen repeatedly, ten times or more. The chain has TRBV7-9 and TRBJ1-1; 7 bases agree with TRBD1. Germline V CDR1 and CDR2: SEHNR, FQNEAQ (reference sequence). This CDR3 has 14 residues. Losses at the gene ends were 5 bases for V and 1 base for J; bases not matched to a gene: 4. CDR3 region: CASSLRQGNTEAFF. The CDR3 bases are TGTGCCAGCAGCCTCCGACAGGGGAACACTGAAGCTTTCTTT.

The sample holds many counts of this clonotype. The chain couples TRBV5-6 to TRBJ2-3, with D uncertain. The V end lost 3 bases, the J end lost 4 bases, and 6 bases lay between the germline ends. The germline V gene encodes CDR1 SGHDT and CDR2 YYEEEE. CDR3 length: 12 residues. The CDR3 is CASSYYSDTQYF. CDR3 coding DNA: TGTGCCAGCAGCTATTATTCAGATACGCAGTATTTT.

This clonotype has at least ten counts. The V gene is TRBV7-3, the J gene TRBJ2-2; 7 bases map to TRBD2. V lost 5 bases to trimming and J lost 4 bases; unmatched junction nucleotides: 7. Germline values: CDR1 SGHTA, CDR2 FQGTGA. There are 15 residues in the CDR3. Here the CDR3 reads CASSLGLSGTGELFF. In DNA, the CDR3 is TGTGCCAGCAGCCTGGGACTATCGGGCACCGGGGAGCTGTTTTTT.

This clonotype was seen at least ten times. The genes are TRBV12-3 or TRBV12-4 and TRBJ2-7, with 8 bases aligning to TRBD1. This CDR3 is built from 16 residues. The V and J ends lost 3 bases and 6 bases, in that order; junction bases with no gene match: 13. The CDR3 here is CASSFPTGETFSEQYF. In DNA form, the CDR3 reads TGTGCCAGCAGTTTCCCGACAGGGGAGACCTTCTCCGAGCAGTACTTC.

The chain uses TRBV6-1 and TRBJ2-7; D may correspond to TRBD1 or TRBD2 (6 bases each). With 1 base removed from V and 5 bases from J, the gap between germline ends came to 18 bases. Germline-derived CDR1 and CDR2 are MNHNS and SASEGT. The CDR3 has 16 residues. Here the CDR3 reads CASSEGWGAGNHEQYF. CDR3 sequence (DNA): TGTGCCAGCAGTGAAGGTTGGGGGGCGGGAAACCACGAGCAGTACTTC.

This clonotype was recorded at least ten times. The chain recombines TRBV6-5 with TRBJ2-7; D gene ambiguous. CDR1 MNHEY and CDR2 SVGAGI come from the germline V gene. This CDR3 comprises 11 residues. With 2 bases removed from V and 7 bases from J, the gap between germline ends came to 6 bases. In nucleotides, the CDR3 is TGTGCCAGCAGTTACCCTCTAGAGCAGTACTTC. Protein sequence: CASSYPLEQYF.

On this clonotype itself: Because the CDR3 is missing its conserved closing phenylalanine or tryptophan, this is likely a read error. J is TRBJ2-7 and V is TRBV14; either TRBD1 or TRBD2 may fit D (6 bases each). Germline V gives CDR1 SGHDN, CDR2 FVKESK. This CDR3 has 14 residues. Trimming left V 5 bases short and J 7 bases short, with 18 bases between. In DNA, the CDR3 is TGTGCCAGCAGCACAGGGCGTAAGGAGGGGGAGCAGTACTTA. Protein sequence: CASSTGRKEGEQYL.

Many counts were recorded for this clonotype. The chain employs TRBV7-2 and TRBJ2-3; 7 bases are a match to TRBD2. The V segment lost 4 bases and the J segment 2 bases; nucleotides outside the gene matches: 6. Germline lookup yields CDR1 SGHTA and CDR2 FQGNSA. This CDR3 spans 15 amino acids. In DNA form, the CDR3 reads TGTGCCAGCAGCTCAGGACTAGATACCACAGATACGCAGTATTTT. Amino acid sequence: CASSSGLDTTDTQYF.

This clonotype was seen many times. The chain uses TRBV5-1 and TRBJ2-7; no definite D call. The CDR3 covers 11 residues. Per germline, CDR1 SGHRS and CDR2 YFSETQ. The V end was cut by 4 bases, the J end by 5 bases, with 7 bases between. CDR3 nucleotide sequence: TGCGCCAGCAGCACAACAGACGAGCAGTACTTC. Its translation is CASSTTDEQYF.

This clonotype was observed a handful of times. The chain joins TRBV29-1 to TRBJ2-2; a possible D gene is TRBD1 (7 bases). Trimming removed 7 bases from V and 8 bases from J, with 17 bases in between. CDR3 length equals 13 residues. Germline CDR1 SQVTM, CDR2 ANQGSEA. The CDR3 nucleotides are TGCAGCGGACGGGGGACAGTTGCGGGGGAGCTGTTTTTT. Its protein is CSGRGTVAGELFF.

This clonotype has at least ten counts. This CDR3 is CSVEGLSTGGTEAFF. The CDR3 DNA is TGCAGCGTTGAAGGGCTTTCTACAGGGGGCACTGAAGCTTTCTTT. This chain links TRBV29-1 with TRBJ1-1; 8 bases fit TRBD1. Per the germline V gene, CDR1 is SQVTM and CDR2 is ANQGSEA. The CDR3 is 15 amino acids. The ends lost 1 base at V and 4 bases at J; junction bases unmatched: 8.

The chain employs TRBV12-3 or TRBV12-4 and TRBJ1-6; no reliable D call. The V gene lost 7 bases and the J gene lost 9 bases, with 13 bases spanning the gap. The CDR3 runs 13 residues. DNA of the CDR3: TGTGCCAGCACCTGGGAAGGCCTTTCACCCCTCCACTTT. Its protein is CASTWEGLSPLHF.

Details on this clonotype: This sequence may be a read error, since a much larger clone differs from it by one base. This chain joins TRBV18 and TRBJ2-5; no clear D. The CDR3 runs 13 residues. In germline, CDR1 is KGHSH, CDR2 LQKENI. The CDR3 protein is CASLPRAQETQYF. CDR3 nucleotide sequence: TGTGCCAGCTTACCAAGGGCACAAGAGACCCAGTACTTC.

The J gene is TRBJ1-6, the V gene TRBV7-2, with D possibly matching TRBD1 (5 bases). Germline values: CDR1 SGHTA, CDR2 FQGNSA. This CDR3 has 17 amino acids. V was trimmed by 2 bases and J by 2 bases, leaving 13 bases between them. CDR3 residues: CASSLRAWGAYNSPLHF. In DNA form, the CDR3 reads TGTGCCAGCAGCTTAAGGGCGTGGGGCGCCTATAATTCACCCCTCCACTTT.

In its sample, this clonotype was seen a few times. The V and J genes are TRBV30 and TRBJ2-3, with 8 bases fitting TRBD2. Trimming removed 0 bases from V and 4 bases from J; junction bases left unmatched: 12. The CDR3 covers 17 residues. Germline values: CDR1 GTSNPN, CDR2 SVGIG (reference sequence). DNA for the CDR3: TGTGCCTGGAGTGTAGGGGGAGGACTAGCTGGCGCAGATACGCAGTATTTT. Translating it yields CAWSVGGGLAGADTQYF.

This clonotype was observed many times. V usage is TRBV5-1 and J usage is TRBJ2-7, with 13 bases aligning to TRBD2. The V gene end was trimmed by 0 bases and the J gene end by 7 bases; junction bases not matched to a gene: 10. The CDR3 runs 17 residues. The germline V gene encodes CDR1 SGHRS and CDR2 YFSETQ. CDR3: CASSLDGGLAGVLEQYF. CDR3 nucleotide sequence: TGCGCCAGCAGCTTGGATGGAGGACTAGCGGGAGTTTTGGAGCAGTACTTC.

The J gene is TRBJ1-5, the V gene TRBV24-1; D is undetermined. The germline V gene encodes CDR1 KGHDR and CDR2 SFDVKD. The V and J ends lost 5 bases and 1 base respectively, with 8 bases between them. This CDR3 is 14 amino acids long. The CDR3, as DNA: TGTGCCACCAGTGGGGATTCAAGCAATCAGCCCCAGCATTTT. Its protein product is CATSGDSSNQPQHF.

This clonotype occurred a few times. The CDR3 coding sequence is TGTGCCAGCAGTTACCGCCGGGAAGCTTTCTTT. Its protein product is CASSYRREAFF. V and J are TRBV6-5 and TRBJ1-1; D is ambiguous. V was shortened by 2 bases and J by 8 bases, with 6 bases between the two germline ends. Germline V lookup: CDR1 MNHEY, CDR2 SVGAGI. This CDR3 has 11 amino acids.

This clonotype was found many times. This rearrangement joins TRBV20-1 to TRBJ1-5; D gene uncertain. Germline lookup yields CDR1 DFQATT and CDR2 SNEGSKA (reference sequence). V lost 0 bases and J 4 bases, leaving 7 bases between the germline ends. The CDR3 runs to 13 residues. CDR3 amino acids: CSARDSPNQPQHF. DNA of the CDR3: TGCAGTGCTAGAGATTCTCCTAATCAGCCCCAGCATTTT.

This chain joins TRBV24-1 and TRBJ2-3, with D possibly TRBD2 on 7 matching bases. Germline V gives CDR1 KGHDR, CDR2 SFDVKD. V was trimmed by 3 bases and J by 2 bases, leaving 14 bases between them. The CDR3 totals 16 residues. The CDR3 bases are TGTGCCACCAGTGATGCTGCGGGGGCCTACACAGATACGCAGTATTTT. Amino acids: CATSDAAGAYTDTQYF.

This rearrangement joins TRBV3-1 to TRBJ2-1; 9 bases agree with TRBD2. CDR1 is LGHDT, CDR2 YNNKEL, per germline (reference sequence). Losses at the gene ends were 3 bases for V and 7 bases for J; bases not matched to a gene: 10. This CDR3 region has 16 residues. The CDR3, as DNA: TGTGCCAGCAGCCATTTGCTAGCGGGGCCCTTAAATGAGCAGTTCTTC. This codes for CASSHLLAGPLNEQFF.

The V gene is TRBV30, the J gene TRBJ2-1; 7 bases agree with TRBD2. Germline V gene sequence: CDR1 GTSNPN, CDR2 SVGIG (reference sequence). V lost 4 bases to trimming and J lost 4 bases; unmatched junction nucleotides: 10. There are 15 residues in the CDR3. Here the CDR3 reads CAWNPSGLGYNEQFF. The CDR3 coding sequence is TGTGCCTGGAATCCAAGTGGACTAGGTTACAATGAGCAGTTCTTC.

This clonotype was found a few times. This chain links TRBV7-8 with TRBJ2-7, with TRBD1 matching 10 bases. This CDR3 contains 13 residues. Per germline, CDR1 SGHVS and CDR2 FQNEAQ. Trimming removed 3 bases from V and 6 bases from J; junction bases left unmatched: 2. CDR3 in DNA: TGTGCCAGCAGCTTCGACAGGGGGCCCGAGCAGTACTTC. It is translated as CASSFDRGPEQYF.